This TCR beta chain was sequenced for a study of cytomegalovirus exposure and HLA in healthy donors. Overall study results and limits: CMV serostatus was the only immune exposure information that was available. Sequencing artifact likely explains a cluster of highly shared sequence variants.

A word on this clone: The antigen is not known.

PCR involved 60 Vbeta and 13 Jbeta primers. Some clones are missing from TCRdb's copy, which holds only in-frame ones; the method was immunoSEQ multiplex PCR. The repertoire holds more than 60,000 clones, with roughly 70% as singletons. Germline V gene sequence: CDR1 ENHRY, CDR2 SYGVKD. The ends lost 5 bases at V and 5 bases at J; junction bases unmatched: 17. The CDR3 contains 21 residues. This clonotype was obtained from a man in his forties or fifties in good health and CMV-seropositive. The chain links TRBV10-3 to TRBJ2-2; TRBD2 matches at 16 bases. Material: PBMCs. In DNA form, the CDR3 reads TGTGCCATCAGTCCGTACCCCTCCGGGACTAGCGGGGGGGAGGGGACCGGGGAGCTGTTTTTT. As protein: CAISPYPSGTSGGEGTGELFF.